Described below is a single T cell receptor beta chain sequence and its context. Its cognate antigen is unknown. These data belong to a study of identical twins' blood T cells. General study results and limits: Shared CDR3 clonotype counts between two donors mainly tracked the product of their cloneset sizes, twins included.

TCRdb re-called the 5' RACE reads with MiXCR, one entry per CDR3 protein. The sample includes 350,000 to 450,000 distinct CDR3 sequences, about 28% of them seen just once. The germline gives CDR1 SGHTA, CDR2 FQGTGA. CDR3 length: 13 amino acids. V shed 4 bases and J 5 bases; nucleotides not matched to a gene: 2. V and J are TRBV7-3 and TRBJ2-5; TRBD1 aligns across 9 bases. This receptor was obtained from a woman between 18 and 55 years old in good health. Sequenced sample: PBMCs. The CDR3 is CASSSGTGETQYF. For the CDR3, the DNA is TGTGCCAGCAGCTCCGGGACAGGGGAGACCCAGTACTTC.